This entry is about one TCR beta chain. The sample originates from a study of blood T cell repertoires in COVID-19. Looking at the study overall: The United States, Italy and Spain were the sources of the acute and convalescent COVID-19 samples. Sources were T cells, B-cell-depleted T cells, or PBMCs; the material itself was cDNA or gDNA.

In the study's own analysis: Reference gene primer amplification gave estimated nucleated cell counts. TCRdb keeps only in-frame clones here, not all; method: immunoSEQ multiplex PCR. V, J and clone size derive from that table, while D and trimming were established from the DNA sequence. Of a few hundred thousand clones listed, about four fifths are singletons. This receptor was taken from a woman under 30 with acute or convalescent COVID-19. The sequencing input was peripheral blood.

The CDR3 spells CASTDQDRGAFF. Here the CDR3 DNA reads TGCGCCAGCACCGACCAAGACAGGGGAGCTTTCTTT. The rearrangement links TRBV10-2 to TRBJ1-1; 8 positions agree with TRBD1. The germline CDR1 and CDR2 sequences are WSHSY and SAAADI. Germline trimming cut 7 bases from V and 10 bases from J; bases unmatched to any gene: 8. CDR3 length: 12 residues.